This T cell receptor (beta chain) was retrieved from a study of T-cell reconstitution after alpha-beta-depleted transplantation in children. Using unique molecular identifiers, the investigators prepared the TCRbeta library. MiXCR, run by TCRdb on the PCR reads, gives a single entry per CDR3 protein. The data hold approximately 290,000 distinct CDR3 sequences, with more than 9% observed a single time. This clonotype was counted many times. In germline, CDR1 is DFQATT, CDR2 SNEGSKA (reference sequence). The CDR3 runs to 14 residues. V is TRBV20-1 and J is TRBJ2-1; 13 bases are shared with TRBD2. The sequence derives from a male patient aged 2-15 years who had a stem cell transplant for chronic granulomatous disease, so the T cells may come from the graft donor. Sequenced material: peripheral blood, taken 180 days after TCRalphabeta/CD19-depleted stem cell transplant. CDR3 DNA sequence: TGCAGGGTTCCAACGGGACTAGCGGGAATGGAGCAGTTCTTC. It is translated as CRVPTGLAGMEQFF.